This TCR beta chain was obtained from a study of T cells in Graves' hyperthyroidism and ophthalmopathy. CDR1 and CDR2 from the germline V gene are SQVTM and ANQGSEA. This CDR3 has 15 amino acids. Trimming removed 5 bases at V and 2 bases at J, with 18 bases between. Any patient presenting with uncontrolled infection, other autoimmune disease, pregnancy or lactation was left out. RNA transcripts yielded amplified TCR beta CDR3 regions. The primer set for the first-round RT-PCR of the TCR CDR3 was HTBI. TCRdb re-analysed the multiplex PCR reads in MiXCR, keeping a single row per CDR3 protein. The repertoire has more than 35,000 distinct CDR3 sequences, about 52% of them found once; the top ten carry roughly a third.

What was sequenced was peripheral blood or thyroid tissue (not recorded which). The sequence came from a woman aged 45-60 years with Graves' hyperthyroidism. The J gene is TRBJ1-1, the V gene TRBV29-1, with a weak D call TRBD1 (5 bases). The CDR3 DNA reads TGCAGCGTTATAGGGACTGGCGATGGTAACACTGAAGCTTTCTTT. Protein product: CSVIGTGDGNTEAFF.